A selection of T cell receptor beta chains follows, all from one sample in a study of T cell responses to AZD1222 COVID-19 vaccine. Clones were read by immunoSEQ multiplex PCR, and TCRdb kept only the in-frame ones, dropping some. The sample includes under 80,000 clones, around 81% of them seen just once. The sample here was peripheral blood, taken 28 days after the second AZD1222 dose. The receptors originated from an adult who received the AZD1222 COVID-19 vaccine. The CDR3 runs from the conserved cysteine through the conserved F or W. The order of the fields is clone size, CDR3 length, D gene, J gene, V gene, CDR3 DNA, CDR3 protein. The D gene is left open where the match is weak. Not every row has a clone size; where given, it reads once, few, many or a size class.

clone size: -; CDR3 length: 15; D gene: -; J gene: TRBJ2-3; V gene: TRBV25-1; CDR3 DNA: TGTGCCAGCAGTTTTAGCGGAGGGGGAACAGATACGCAGTATTTT; CDR3 protein: CASSFSGGGTDTQYF
clone size: few; CDR3 length: 12; D gene: -; J gene: TRBJ2-5; V gene: TRBV5-8; CDR3 DNA: TGTGCCAGCAGCTTGTATACGGAGACCCAGTACTTC; CDR3 protein: CASSLYTETQYF
clone size: -; CDR3 length: 14; D gene: TRBD1; J gene: TRBJ1-2; V gene: TRBV18; CDR3 DNA: TGTGCCAGCTCCGACAGGGAGTTGAACTATGGCTACACCTTC; CDR3 protein: CASSDRELNYGYTF
clone size: -; CDR3 length: 18; D gene: -; J gene: TRBJ2-6; V gene: TRBV7-7; CDR3 DNA: TGTGCTAGCAGCCCCGGTCGGGGGGCCGCCTCTGGGGCCAACGTCCTGACTTTC; CDR3 protein: CASSPGRGAASGANVLTF
clone size: once; CDR3 length: 14; D gene: -; J gene: TRBJ2-7; V gene: TRBV19; CDR3 DNA: TGTGCCAGTAGGCCGAGACGGAGCTCCTACGAGCAGTACTTC; CDR3 protein: CASRPRRSSYEQYF
clone size: -; CDR3 length: 14; D gene: -; J gene: TRBJ2-3; V gene: TRBV28; CDR3 DNA: TGTGCCAGCAGCCTGAACGTTTGGGGGAATACGCAGTATTTT; CDR3 protein: CASSLNVWGNTQYF
clone size: -; CDR3 length: 16; D gene: -; J gene: TRBJ2-1; V gene: TRBV7-6; CDR3 DNA: TGTGCCAGCAGCTGGGACGGACTTCTCCCCTCCGGTGAGCAGTTCTTC; CDR3 protein: CASSWDGLLPSGEQFF
clone size: -; CDR3 length: 14; D gene: TRBD1; J gene: TRBJ1-5; V gene: TRBV28; CDR3 DNA: TGTGCCAGCAGCTCCGACAGGGTTGGTCAGCCCCAGCATTTT; CDR3 protein: CASSSDRVGQPQHF
clone size: -; CDR3 length: 14; D gene: TRBD1; J gene: TRBJ1-1; V gene: TRBV30; CDR3 DNA: TGTGCCTGGGGCCCCGGACAGGCGAACACTGAAGCTTTCTTT; CDR3 protein: CAWGPGQANTEAFF
clone size: -; CDR3 length: 14; D gene: -; J gene: TRBJ1-6; V gene: TRBV7-9; CDR3 DNA: TGTGCCAGCAGCTTAGGGGGGCAGGGATCACCCCTCCACTTT; CDR3 protein: CASSLGGQGSPLHF
clone size: -; CDR3 length: 16; D gene: TRBD1; J gene: TRBJ2-7; V gene: TRBV9; CDR3 DNA: TGTGCCAGCAGCACCCGCGCCGGGACAGGGGATGGCGAGCAGTACTTC; CDR3 protein: CASSTRAGTGDGEQYF
clone size: -; CDR3 length: 16; D gene: -; J gene: TRBJ2-7; V gene: TRBV3-1/TRBV3-2; CDR3 DNA: TGTGCCAGCAGCCAAGGACCCGCGACGCCGATCTACGAGCAGTACTTC; CDR3 protein: CASSQGPATPIYEQYF
clone size: -; CDR3 length: 13; D gene: -; J gene: TRBJ1-2; V gene: TRBV5-6; CDR3 DNA: TGTGCCAGCAGCCCCGACGGAGGGGTCGGCTACACCTTC; CDR3 protein: CASSPDGGVGYTF
clone size: -; CDR3 length: 15; D gene: TRBD2; J gene: TRBJ2-1; V gene: TRBV6-6; CDR3 DNA: TGTGCCAGCAGCCAGACTAGCGGGAGTAAAAATGAGCAGTTCTTC; CDR3 protein: CASSQTSGSKNEQFF
clone size: -; CDR3 length: 13; D gene: -; J gene: TRBJ2-3; V gene: TRBV24-1; CDR3 DNA: TGTGCCACCAGTGGGAGTCCCACAGATACGCAGTATTTT; CDR3 protein: CATSGSPTDTQYF
clone size: -; CDR3 length: 13; D gene: -; J gene: TRBJ2-7; V gene: TRBV2; CDR3 DNA: TGTGCCAGCAGGGGGGACGGATCCTACGAGCAGTACTTC; CDR3 protein: CASRGDGSYEQYF
clone size: -; CDR3 length: 13; D gene: -; J gene: TRBJ2-1; V gene: TRBV12-3/TRBV12-4; CDR3 DNA: TGTGCCAGCAGTTTGGGCCGGGTTAATGAGCAGTTCTTC; CDR3 protein: CASSLGRVNEQFF
clone size: -; CDR3 length: 14; D gene: -; J gene: TRBJ2-1; V gene: TRBV7-9; CDR3 DNA: TGTGCCAGCAGCTTTGAGGGGACCTACAATGAGCAGTTCTTC; CDR3 protein: CASSFEGTYNEQFF
clone size: -; CDR3 length: 16; D gene: TRBD2; J gene: TRBJ2-1; V gene: TRBV18; CDR3 DNA: TGTGCCAGCTCACCACCCAGGACTAGCGGGGCCAGGGAGCAGTTCTTC; CDR3 protein: CASSPPRTSGAREQFF
clone size: -; CDR3 length: 14; D gene: TRBD1; J gene: TRBJ2-7; V gene: TRBV10-3; CDR3 DNA: TGTGCCATCAGTCCGGGACAGGAAGTTCTCGAGCAGTACTTC; CDR3 protein: CAISPGQEVLEQYF
clone size: -; CDR3 length: 14; D gene: -; J gene: TRBJ1-2; V gene: TRBV6-5; CDR3 DNA: TGTGCCAGCAGGGGCCCGACGGATAACTATGGCTACACCTTC; CDR3 protein: CASRGPTDNYGYTF
clone size: -; CDR3 length: 15; D gene: -; J gene: TRBJ2-1; V gene: TRBV7-2; CDR3 DNA: TGTGCCAGCAGCCTTCAACTCTCCAGGGGCAATGAGCAGTTCTTC; CDR3 protein: CASSLQLSRGNEQFF
clone size: -; CDR3 length: 14; D gene: TRBD1; J gene: TRBJ1-4; V gene: TRBV27; CDR3 DNA: TGTGCCAGCAGCCCGACAGGGGCTGGTGAAAAACTGTTTTTT; CDR3 protein: CASSPTGAGEKLFF
clone size: -; CDR3 length: 18; D gene: TRBD1; J gene: TRBJ2-6; V gene: TRBV7-9; CDR3 DNA: TGTGCCAGCAGCTCTCTAGGGACAGGTCTCGGCGAGGCCAACGTCCTGACTTTC; CDR3 protein: CASSSLGTGLGEANVLTF
clone size: few; CDR3 length: 16; D gene: -; J gene: TRBJ2-7; V gene: TRBV27; CDR3 DNA: TGTGCCAGCAGTGGGGGGGCGGCTAGCCGCCTTGGAGAGCAGTACTTC; CDR3 protein: CASSGGAASRLGEQYF
clone size: many; CDR3 length: 14; D gene: TRBD1; J gene: TRBJ2-2; V gene: TRBV6-5; CDR3 DNA: TGTGCCAGCAGTTACAACAGGGGCACCGGGGAGCTGTTTTTT; CDR3 protein: CASSYNRGTGELFF
clone size: -; CDR3 length: 15; D gene: -; J gene: TRBJ1-2; V gene: TRBV4-1; CDR3 DNA: TGCGCCAGCAGCCAAGAAGGGGCCTCGGTGGGGGGCTACACCTTC; CDR3 protein: CASSQEGASVGGYTF
clone size: -; CDR3 length: 15; D gene: -; J gene: TRBJ2-4; V gene: TRBV6-6; CDR3 DNA: TGTGCCAGCCTAAGTTGGAATGACGGTTCCAACATTCAGTACTTC; CDR3 protein: CASLSWNDGSNIQYF
clone size: once; CDR3 length: 12; D gene: -; J gene: TRBJ2-7; V gene: TRBV30; CDR3 DNA: TGTGCCTGGAGTAGGGAATCCTACGAGCAGTACTTC; CDR3 protein: CAWSRESYEQYF
clone size: -; CDR3 length: 15; D gene: -; J gene: TRBJ2-7; V gene: TRBV30; CDR3 DNA: TGTGCCTGGAGTGCGCGGCATGAGAAACCCTACGAGCAGTACTTC; CDR3 protein: CAWSARHEKPYEQYF
clone size: -; CDR3 length: 15; D gene: -; J gene: TRBJ2-7; V gene: TRBV18; CDR3 DNA: TGTGCCAGCTCACGAGATCGGGGCCAGAACTACGAGCAGTACTTC; CDR3 protein: CASSRDRGQNYEQYF
clone size: -; CDR3 length: 14; D gene: -; J gene: TRBJ1-2; V gene: TRBV28; CDR3 DNA: TGTGCCAGTTGCCCAGGTGGGGACCACTATGGCTACACCTTC; CDR3 protein: CASCPGGDHYGYTF
clone size: few; CDR3 length: 13; D gene: -; J gene: TRBJ1-2; V gene: TRBV10-3; CDR3 DNA: TGTGCCATCAGCTTCCATAAAGGGACCCGCCACACCTTC; CDR3 protein: CAISFHKGTRHTF
clone size: -; CDR3 length: 13; D gene: -; J gene: TRBJ1-4; V gene: TRBV7-8; CDR3 DNA: TGTGCCAGCAGCCCAGTAGGACTTGAAAAACTGTTTTTT; CDR3 protein: CASSPVGLEKLFF
clone size: -; CDR3 length: 15; D gene: TRBD2; J gene: TRBJ2-5; V gene: TRBV29-1; CDR3 DNA: TGCAGCGTCGGACGGGGGGGAGGGATTCAAGAGACCCAGTACTTC; CDR3 protein: CSVGRGGGIQETQYF
clone size: -; CDR3 length: 16; D gene: -; J gene: TRBJ1-2; V gene: TRBV28; CDR3 DNA: TGTGCCAGCACCGGCCGGCCGCCTGACAGGTATTATGGCTACACCTTC; CDR3 protein: CASTGRPPDRYYGYTF
clone size: -; CDR3 length: 12; D gene: -; J gene: TRBJ2-2; V gene: TRBV6-5; CDR3 DNA: TGTGCCAGCAGTTACTCGGGGCGGGAGCTGTTTTTT; CDR3 protein: CASSYSGRELFF
clone size: -; CDR3 length: 12; D gene: -; J gene: TRBJ2-1; V gene: TRBV24-1; CDR3 DNA: TGTGCCACCAGTGACCGGCGTGGTGAGCAGTTCTTC; CDR3 protein: CATSDRRGEQFF
clone size: -; CDR3 length: 15; D gene: -; J gene: TRBJ1-3; V gene: TRBV2; CDR3 DNA: TGTGCCAGCAGCCCATGGACTGCGACGGGTGGCACCATATATTTT; CDR3 protein: CASSPWTATGGTIYF
clone size: -; CDR3 length: 16; D gene: TRBD2; J gene: TRBJ2-7; V gene: TRBV6-4; CDR3 DNA: TGTGCCAGCAGTGACTACGGACTAGCGTACTCTTACGAGCAGTACTTC; CDR3 protein: CASSDYGLAYSYEQYF
clone size: -; CDR3 length: 14; D gene: TRBD1; J gene: TRBJ2-7; V gene: TRBV25-1; CDR3 DNA: TGTGCCAGCAGTCGACAGGGATCCCCCCACGAGCAGTACTTC; CDR3 protein: CASSRQGSPHEQYF
clone size: -; CDR3 length: 13; D gene: -; J gene: TRBJ1-2; V gene: TRBV28; CDR3 DNA: TGTGCCAGCAGGCCCCCCCCGCACGGAGGCTACACCTTC; CDR3 protein: CASRPPPHGGYTF
clone size: -; CDR3 length: 15; D gene: -; J gene: TRBJ1-1; V gene: TRBV27; CDR3 DNA: TGTGCCACGAACCGGGTGGGGGCATTGAACACTGAAGCTTTCTTT; CDR3 protein: CATNRVGALNTEAFF
clone size: -; CDR3 length: 15; D gene: -; J gene: TRBJ1-1; V gene: TRBV5-1; CDR3 DNA: TGCGCCAGCAGCTCCTTGGGGGAGGGCAGTCAGTCAGCTTTCTTT; CDR3 protein: CASSSLGEGSQSAFF
clone size: -; CDR3 length: 13; D gene: -; J gene: TRBJ2-5; V gene: TRBV5-8; CDR3 DNA: TGTGCCAGCAGCTTTTTAAGTATAGAGACCCAGTACTTC; CDR3 protein: CASSFLSIETQYF
clone size: -; CDR3 length: 13; D gene: -; J gene: TRBJ2-1; V gene: TRBV6-5; CDR3 DNA: TGTGCCAGCAGTTACGCCTTCAACATGGAGCAGTTCTTC; CDR3 protein: CASSYAFNMEQFF
clone size: once; CDR3 length: 16; D gene: -; J gene: TRBJ2-2; V gene: TRBV5-1; CDR3 DNA: TGCGCCAGCAGCTTGGAGGCGGGGAAGATCACCGGGGAGCTGTTTTTT; CDR3 protein: CASSLEAGKITGELFF
clone size: -; CDR3 length: 16; D gene: -; J gene: TRBJ2-3; V gene: TRBV4-1; CDR3 DNA: TGCGCCAGCAGCCGCAATCCAGGGGCGCCCACAGATACGCAGTATTTT; CDR3 protein: CASSRNPGAPTDTQYF
clone size: -; CDR3 length: 13; D gene: TRBD1; J gene: TRBJ1-1; V gene: TRBV6-5; CDR3 DNA: TGTGCCAGCAGAGGAACAGGGGTCGCTGAAGCTTTCTTT; CDR3 protein: CASRGTGVAEAFF
clone size: -; CDR3 length: 16; D gene: -; J gene: TRBJ1-3; V gene: TRBV18; CDR3 DNA: TGTGCCAGCTCATTAAGACAGGACCTCTTCGGAAACACCATATATTTT; CDR3 protein: CASSLRQDLFGNTIYF
clone size: -; CDR3 length: 14; D gene: TRBD2; J gene: TRBJ2-7; V gene: TRBV28; CDR3 DNA: TGTGCCAGCTCAGTTAGCGGGAGTATTGACGAGCAGTACTTC; CDR3 protein: CASSVSGSIDEQYF
clone size: -; CDR3 length: 13; D gene: -; J gene: TRBJ2-7; V gene: TRBV9; CDR3 DNA: TGTGCCAGCAGCGTAGCGGAGGGGTACGAGCAGTACTTC; CDR3 protein: CASSVAEGYEQYF
clone size: -; CDR3 length: 14; D gene: TRBD1; J gene: TRBJ2-3; V gene: TRBV11-2; CDR3 DNA: TGTGCCAGCAGCATGACAGGGTCCACAGATACGCAGTATTTT; CDR3 protein: CASSMTGSTDTQYF
clone size: -; CDR3 length: 13; D gene: TRBD2; J gene: TRBJ2-7; V gene: TRBV6-5; CDR3 DNA: TGTGCCAGCAGTCTAGCGGGAGTCTACGAGCAGTACTTC; CDR3 protein: CASSLAGVYEQYF